This T cell receptor (beta chain) was documented in a study of cytomegalovirus exposure and HLA in healthy donors. Study-level results: Altogether, 150 to 200 TCR beta chains were recorded as cytomegalovirus-associated.

On this clone: Its specificity is not known.

Per the germline V gene, CDR1 is SGHNT and CDR2 is YYREEE (reference sequence). V was clipped by 1 base and J by 2 bases, with 19 bases between them. This CDR3 region has 17 residues. Here immunoSEQ multiplex PCR was the method, and the copy in TCRdb shows in-frame clones only, minus some. Of approximately 180,000 clones in the sample, more than 70% were seen once. The chain is built from TRBV5-4 and TRBJ2-7, with a weak D call TRBD2 (6 bases). Material for sequencing was PBMCs. The sequence was obtained from a young woman in good health and CMV-seronegative. The CDR3 bases are TGTGCCAGCAGCTTGTCAGAACTAGCTTGTATCGCCTACGAGCAGTACTTC. This gives the protein CASSLSELACIAYEQYF.